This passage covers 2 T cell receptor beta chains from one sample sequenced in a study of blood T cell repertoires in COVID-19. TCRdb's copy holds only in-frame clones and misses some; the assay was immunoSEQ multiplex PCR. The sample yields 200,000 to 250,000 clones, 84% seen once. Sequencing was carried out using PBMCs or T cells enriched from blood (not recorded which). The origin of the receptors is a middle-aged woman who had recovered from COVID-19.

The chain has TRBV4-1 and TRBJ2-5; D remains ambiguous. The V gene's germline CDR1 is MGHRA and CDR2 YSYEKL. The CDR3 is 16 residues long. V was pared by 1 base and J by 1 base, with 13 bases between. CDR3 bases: TGCGCCAGCAGCCAAGGTGCCTACTGGTCCCAAGAGACCCAGTACTTC. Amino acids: CASSQGAYWSQETQYF.

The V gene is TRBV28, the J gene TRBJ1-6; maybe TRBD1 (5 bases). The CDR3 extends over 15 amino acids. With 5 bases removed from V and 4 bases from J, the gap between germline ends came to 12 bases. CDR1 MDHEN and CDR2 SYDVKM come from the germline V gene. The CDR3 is CASSPPAGYNSPLHF. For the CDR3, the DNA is TGTGCCAGCAGTCCTCCGGCAGGGTATAATTCACCCCTCCACTTT.